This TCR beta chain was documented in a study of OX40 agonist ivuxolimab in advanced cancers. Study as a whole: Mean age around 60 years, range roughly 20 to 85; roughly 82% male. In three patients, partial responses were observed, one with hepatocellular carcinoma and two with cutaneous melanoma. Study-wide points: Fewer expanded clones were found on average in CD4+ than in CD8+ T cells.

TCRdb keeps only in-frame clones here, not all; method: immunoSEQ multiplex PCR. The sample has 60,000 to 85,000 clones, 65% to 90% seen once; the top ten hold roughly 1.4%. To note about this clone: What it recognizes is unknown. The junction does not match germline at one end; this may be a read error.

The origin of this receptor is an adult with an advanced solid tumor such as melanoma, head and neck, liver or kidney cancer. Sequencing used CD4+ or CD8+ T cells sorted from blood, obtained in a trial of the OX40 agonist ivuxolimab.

The CDR3: CSVGLMRDKTLNTEALF. DNA of the CDR3: TGCAGCGTCGGATTAATGAGGGACAAGACTTTAAACACTGAAGCCCTCTTT. The chain employs TRBV29-1 and TRBJ1-1; TRBD1 might be the D (6 bases). Per the germline V gene, CDR1 is SQVTM and CDR2 is ANQGSEA. The CDR3 spans 17 residues.